These 12 T cell receptor beta chains share one sample of origin, sequenced in a study of T cell repertoires in cytomegalovirus infection. TCRdb processed the reads anew with MiXCR; each CDR3 protein has one entry. The sample yields hundreds of thousands of distinct CDR3 sequences, 24% seen once. Sequencing was performed on CD8+ T cells from PBMCs. The receptors here all came from a human donor in good health (CMV status not recorded). Some clones in this sample may be carry-over from other donors' samples.

This clonotype was seen at least ten times. V gene TRBV4-2 combines with J gene TRBJ2-1, with 8 bases lining up with TRBD2. V gave up 4 bases and J gave up 2 bases; unmatched junction bases: 7. The V gene's germline CDR1 is LGHNA and CDR2 YNFKEQ. The CDR3 runs 16 residues. CDR3 in amino acids: CASSPGGNLAYNEQFF. CDR3 in DNA: TGTGCCAGCAGCCCGGGGGGGAACCTAGCCTACAATGAGCAGTTCTTC.

This clonotype was seen at least ten times. The rearrangement joins TRBV7-6 to TRBJ2-1; 16 bases match TRBD2. Germline V gene lookup returns CDR1 SGHVS and CDR2 FNYEAQ. V shed 7 bases and J 9 bases; nucleotides not matched to a gene: 21. This CDR3 is 20 amino acids long. CDR3 DNA: TGTGCCAGCACCCCGCAGACCGGGACTAGCGGGGGGGCACTCTTGTTTGAGCAGTTCTTC. Residues: CASTPQTGTSGGALLFEQFF.

This clonotype has at least ten counts. The rearrangement links TRBV28 to TRBJ2-3; TRBD2 aligns across 11 bases. V was clipped by 4 bases and J by 6 bases; unmatched bases: 12. The length of the CDR3 is 17 residues. Germline lookup yields CDR1 MDHEN and CDR2 SYDVKM. This CDR3 reads CASSSDSGTSGRDTQYF. CDR3 sequence (DNA): TGTGCCAGCAGTTCGGATTCCGGGACTAGCGGCAGGGATACGCAGTATTTT.

Notes on this clonotype: A much larger clone is a single base away; this may be a read error. No conserved phenylalanine or tryptophan is present at the end of the CDR3, so a read error is the likely explanation. This chain connects TRBV7-8 to TRBJ2-3; a weak D match, TRBD2 (6 bases). There are 15 residues in the CDR3. The V and J ends lost 1 base and 0 bases respectively, with 8 bases between them. Germline V lookup: CDR1 SGHVS, CDR2 FQNEAQ. CDR3 nucleotide sequence: TGTGCCAGCAGCTTAGAACGGGGGAGCACAGATACGCAGTATTTG. Amino acid sequence: CASSLERGSTDTQYL.

This clonotype was picked up many times. This chain links TRBV7-9 with TRBJ2-5; 8 nucleotides agree with TRBD2. The V gene end was trimmed by 5 bases and the J gene end by 4 bases; junction bases not matched to a gene: 6. The germline gives CDR1 SEHNR, CDR2 FQNEAQ (reference sequence). This CDR3 region has 14 residues. CDR3 in amino acids: CASSTGLDRETQYF. The CDR3 DNA reads as TGTGCCAGCAGCACGGGACTAGACAGAGAGACCCAGTACTTC.

This clonotype was counted a few times. The chain is built from TRBV7-9 and TRBJ1-1, with unresolved D. V shed 5 bases and J shed 7 bases, with 11 bases lying between them. Germline assignment: CDR1 SEHNR and CDR2 FQNEAQ (reference sequence). The CDR3 is 12 residues long. The CDR3 nucleotides read TGTGCCAGCAGCCCCCCCACCCTTGAAGCTTTCTTT. This encodes CASSPPTLEAFF.

The sample holds many counts of this clonotype. The chain links TRBV7-8 to TRBJ2-1; 11 nucleotides match TRBD2. Germline V gene sequence: CDR1 SGHVS, CDR2 FQNEAQ. This CDR3 contains 17 residues. V trimming: 6 bases; J trimming: 7 bases; junction bases outside the gene matches: 14. CDR3 amino acids: CASRWAAGLAGPNEQFF. The CDR3 bases are TGTGCCAGCAGGTGGGCCGCAGGACTAGCGGGTCCTAATGAGCAGTTCTTC.

This rearrangement joins TRBV25-1 to TRBJ2-7; 7 nucleotides line up with TRBD1. V was pared by 1 base and J by 4 bases, with 4 bases of the junction left unmatched. The CDR3 runs 14 residues. Germline V gene lookup returns CDR1 MGHDK and CDR2 SYGVNS. CDR3 DNA: TGTGCCAGCAGTGAATCGGACAGGTGGTACGAGCAGTACTTC. Its translation is CASSESDRWYEQYF.

This clonotype was picked up a small number of times. The rearrangement joins TRBV6-5 to TRBJ2-3; D might be TRBD1 or TRBD2, each matching 5 bases. The germline gives CDR1 MNHEY, CDR2 SVGAGI. V was pared by 2 bases and J by 2 bases, with 8 bases between. The CDR3 spans 14 residues. Here the CDR3 DNA reads TGTGCCAGCAGTTACCTCGGGACCACAGATACGCAGTATTTT. It encodes CASSYLGTTDTQYF.

Many counts were recorded for this clonotype. This chain uses TRBV7-6 with TRBJ1-1; perhaps TRBD1 as D (6 bases). The germline gives CDR1 SGHVS, CDR2 FNYEAQ. V lost 4 bases, J lost 4 bases, and 19 bases lay in between. The CDR3 runs 16 residues. The CDR3 nucleotides read TGTGCCAGCAGCTCTTCCCAGGGGAGAACGGGCACTGAAGCTTTCTTT. It specifies CASSSSQGRTGTEAFF.

This clonotype has just a few counts. This chain uses TRBV20-1 with TRBJ1-1; perhaps TRBD1 as D (5 bases). CDR1 and CDR2 from the germline V gene are DFQATT and SNEGSKA (reference sequence). This CDR3 region has 13 residues. V shed 1 base and J shed 5 bases, with 11 bases lying between them. The CDR3 region is CSARVRGATEAFF. CDR3 nucleotides: TGCAGTGCTAGAGTCCGGGGCGCGACTGAAGCTTTCTTT.

The V call is TRBV12-3 or TRBV12-4, the J call TRBJ2-7; D remains unclear. Trimming pared 3 bases from V and 4 bases from J, leaving 13 bases between. The CDR3 spans 14 residues. CDR3 residues: CASSFYGVKYEQYF. In DNA form, the CDR3 reads TGTGCCAGCAGTTTCTATGGGGTGAAATACGAGCAGTACTTC.